The entry that follows covers one T cell receptor (beta chain) sequence. The antigen remains undetermined. The record originates from a study of T cell repertoires in cytomegalovirus infection. Study background: Recently identified HLA-C-restricted CMV epitopes and well-studied HLA-B-restricted CMV epitopes were used by the study. Public TCR beta signature analysis indicated the presence of both CMV infection and matching HLA type. Points from the study as a whole: Based on cumulative public TCR beta family frequency, carriers of CMV plus the relevant HLA were identified. Ex vivo, HLA-C-restricted CMV-specific TCR beta clonotypes prevailed over the rest of the response.

CDR3 size: 13 residues. Deletions cut 3 bases from V and 6 bases from J, with 9 bases between. Germline CDR1 is MNHEY and CDR2 is SVGEGT. TCRdb re-analysed the reads in MiXCR, keeping a single row per CDR3 protein. Of around 750,000 distinct CDR3 sequences in the sample, around a third are singletons; the top ten hold roughly 12%. This sequence originates from a human donor in good health (CMV status not recorded). Some clones in this sample may be carry-over from other donors' samples. Sequencing was performed on cultured CD8+ T cells from PBMCs, taken from culture after CMV antigen stimulation. The V gene is TRBV6-2 or TRBV6-3, the J gene TRBJ1-5, with D unresolved. Written as DNA, the CDR3 is TGTGCCAGCAGTTATATAGGGAGTCAGCCCCAGCATTTT. The encoded protein is CASSYIGSQPQHF.